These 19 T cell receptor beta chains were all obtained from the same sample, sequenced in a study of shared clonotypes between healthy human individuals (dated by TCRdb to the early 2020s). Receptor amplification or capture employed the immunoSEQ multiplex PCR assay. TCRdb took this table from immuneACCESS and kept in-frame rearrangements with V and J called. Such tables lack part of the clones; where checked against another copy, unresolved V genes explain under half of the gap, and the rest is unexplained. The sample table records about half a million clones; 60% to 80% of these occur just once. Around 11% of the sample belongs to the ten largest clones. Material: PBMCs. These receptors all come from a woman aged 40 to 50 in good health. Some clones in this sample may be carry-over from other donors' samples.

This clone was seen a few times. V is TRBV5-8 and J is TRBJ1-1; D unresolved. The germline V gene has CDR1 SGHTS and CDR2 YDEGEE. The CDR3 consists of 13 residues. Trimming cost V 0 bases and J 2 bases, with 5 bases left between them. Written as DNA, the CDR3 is TGTGCCAGCAGCTTGGAAATCAACACTGAAGCTTTCTTT. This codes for CASSLEINTEAFF.

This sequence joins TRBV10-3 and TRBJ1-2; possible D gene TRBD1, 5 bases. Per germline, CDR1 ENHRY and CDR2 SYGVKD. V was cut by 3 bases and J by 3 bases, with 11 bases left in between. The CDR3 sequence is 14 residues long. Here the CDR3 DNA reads TGTGCCATCAGTGAAAGACAGCCTGACTATGGCTACACCTTC. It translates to CAISERQPDYGYTF.

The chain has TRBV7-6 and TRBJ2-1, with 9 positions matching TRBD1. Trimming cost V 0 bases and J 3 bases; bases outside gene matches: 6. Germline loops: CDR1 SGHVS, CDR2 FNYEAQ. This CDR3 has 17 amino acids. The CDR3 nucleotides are TGTGCCAGCAGCTTAGCACAGGGGGCCTGGGTCTACAATGAGCAGTTCTTC. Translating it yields CASSLAQGAWVYNEQFF.

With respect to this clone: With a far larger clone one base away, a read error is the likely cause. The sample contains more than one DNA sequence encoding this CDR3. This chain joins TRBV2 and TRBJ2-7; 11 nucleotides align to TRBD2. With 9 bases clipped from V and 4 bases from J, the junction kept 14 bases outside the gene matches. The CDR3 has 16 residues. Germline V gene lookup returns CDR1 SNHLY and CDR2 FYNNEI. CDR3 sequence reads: CASKGLAVTDSYEQYF. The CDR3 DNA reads TGTGCCAGTAAGGGACTAGCGGTAACTGACTCATACGAGCAGTACTTC.

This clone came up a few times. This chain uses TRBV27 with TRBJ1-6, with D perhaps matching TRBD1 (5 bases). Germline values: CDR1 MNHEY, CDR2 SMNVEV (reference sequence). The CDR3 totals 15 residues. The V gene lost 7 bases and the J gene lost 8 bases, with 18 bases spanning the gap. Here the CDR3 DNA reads TGTGCCAGCACCAGGCAGGGTTTGAGTCATTCACCCCTCCACTTT. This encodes CASTRQGLSHSPLHF.

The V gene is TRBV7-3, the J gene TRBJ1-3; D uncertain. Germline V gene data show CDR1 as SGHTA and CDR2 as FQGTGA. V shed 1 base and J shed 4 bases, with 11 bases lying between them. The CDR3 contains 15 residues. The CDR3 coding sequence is TGTGCCAGCAGCTTAATCAGGAGCTCCGGAAACACCATATATTTT. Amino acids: CASSLIRSSGNTIYF.

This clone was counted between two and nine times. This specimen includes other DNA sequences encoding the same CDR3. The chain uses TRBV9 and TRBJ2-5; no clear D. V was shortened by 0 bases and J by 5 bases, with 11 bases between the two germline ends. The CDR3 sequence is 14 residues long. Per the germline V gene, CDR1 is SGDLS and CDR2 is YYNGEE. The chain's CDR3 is CASSVGAAEETQYF. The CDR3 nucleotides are TGTGCCAGCAGCGTAGGGGCGGCGGAGGAGACCCAGTACTTC.

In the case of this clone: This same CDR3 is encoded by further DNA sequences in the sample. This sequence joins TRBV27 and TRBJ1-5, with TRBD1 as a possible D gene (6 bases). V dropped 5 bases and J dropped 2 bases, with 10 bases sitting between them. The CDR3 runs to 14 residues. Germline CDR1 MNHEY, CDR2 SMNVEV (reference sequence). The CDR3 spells CASSLRQGNQPQHF. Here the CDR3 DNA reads TGTGCCAGCAGTCTTAGACAGGGCAATCAGCCCCAGCATTTT.

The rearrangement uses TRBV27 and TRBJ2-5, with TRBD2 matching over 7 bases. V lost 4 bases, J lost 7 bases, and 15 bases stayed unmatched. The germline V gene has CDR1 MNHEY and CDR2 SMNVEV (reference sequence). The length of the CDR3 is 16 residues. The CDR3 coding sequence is TGTGCCAGCAGTTCCCGGGGTAGCGGGTCCATCGGGACCCAGTACTTC. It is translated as CASSSRGSGSIGTQYF.

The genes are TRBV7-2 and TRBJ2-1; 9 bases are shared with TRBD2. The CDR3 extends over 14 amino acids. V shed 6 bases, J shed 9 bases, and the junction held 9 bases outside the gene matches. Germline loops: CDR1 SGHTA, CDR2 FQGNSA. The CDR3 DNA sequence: TGTGCCAGCAGAAGAGCTAGCGGGACCCTTGAGCAGTTCTTC. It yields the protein CASRRASGTLEQFF.

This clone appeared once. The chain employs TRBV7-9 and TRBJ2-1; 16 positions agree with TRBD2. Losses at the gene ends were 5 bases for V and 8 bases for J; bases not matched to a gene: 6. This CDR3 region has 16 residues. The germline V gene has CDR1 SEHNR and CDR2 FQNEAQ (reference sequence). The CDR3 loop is CASSQRGTSGRDEQFF. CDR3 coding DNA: TGTGCCAGCAGCCAACGCGGGACTAGCGGGAGGGATGAGCAGTTCTTC.

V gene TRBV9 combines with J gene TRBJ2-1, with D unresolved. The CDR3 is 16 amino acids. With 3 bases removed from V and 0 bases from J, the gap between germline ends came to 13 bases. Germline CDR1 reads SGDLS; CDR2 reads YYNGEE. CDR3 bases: TGTGCCAGCAGCGCTGAAGGGCCCCTCTCCTACAATGAGCAGTTCTTC. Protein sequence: CASSAEGPLSYNEQFF.

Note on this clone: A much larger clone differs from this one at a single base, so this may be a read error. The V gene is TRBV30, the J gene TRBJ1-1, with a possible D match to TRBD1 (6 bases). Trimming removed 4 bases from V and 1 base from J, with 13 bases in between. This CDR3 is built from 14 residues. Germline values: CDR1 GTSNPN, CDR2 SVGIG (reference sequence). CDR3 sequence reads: CAWKVGHRNTEAFF. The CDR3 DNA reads TGTGCCTGGAAAGTGGGACATCGGAACACTGAAGCTTTCTTT.

The CDR3 loop reads CASSLRGAGLRNTIYF. Written as DNA, the CDR3 is TGTGCCAGCAGCTTAAGGGGGGCAGGGCTACGAAACACCATATATTTT. J is TRBJ1-3 and V is TRBV11-2, with D possibly being TRBD1 (6 bases). The CDR3 consists of 16 residues. The germline CDR1 and CDR2 sequences are SGHAT and FQNNGV. Trimming took 2 bases from V and 5 from J, leaving 16 bases between them.

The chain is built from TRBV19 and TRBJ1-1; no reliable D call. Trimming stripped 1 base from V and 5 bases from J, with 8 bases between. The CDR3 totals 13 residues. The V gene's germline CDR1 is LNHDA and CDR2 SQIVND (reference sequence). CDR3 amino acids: CASSIGRSTEAFF. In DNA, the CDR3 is TGTGCCAGTAGTATAGGTAGGAGTACTGAAGCTTTCTTT.

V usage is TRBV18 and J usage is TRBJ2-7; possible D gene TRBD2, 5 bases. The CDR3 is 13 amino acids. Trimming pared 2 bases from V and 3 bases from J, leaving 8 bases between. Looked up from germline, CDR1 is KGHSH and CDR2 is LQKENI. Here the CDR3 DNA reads TGTGCCAGCTCACCATTCGCGGGCTACGAGCAGTACTTC. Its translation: CASSPFAGYEQYF.

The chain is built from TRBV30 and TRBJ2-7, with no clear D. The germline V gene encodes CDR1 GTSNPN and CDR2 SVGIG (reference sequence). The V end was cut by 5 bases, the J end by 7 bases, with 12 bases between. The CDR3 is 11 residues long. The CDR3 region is CAWDVLGEQYF. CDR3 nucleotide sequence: TGTGCCTGGGACGTCTTGGGAGAGCAGTACTTC. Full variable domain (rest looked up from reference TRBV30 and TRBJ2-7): SQTIHQWPATLVQPVGSPLSLECTVEGTSNPNLYWYRQAAGRGLQLLFYSVGIGQISSEVPQNLSASRPQDRQFILSSKKLLLSDSGFYLCAWDVLGEQYFGPGTRLTVT.

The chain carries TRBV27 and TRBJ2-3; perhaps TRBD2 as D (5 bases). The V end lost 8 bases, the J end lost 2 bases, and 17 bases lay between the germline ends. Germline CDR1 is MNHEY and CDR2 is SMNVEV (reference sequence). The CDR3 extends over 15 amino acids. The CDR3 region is CASRPYSGDTDTQYF. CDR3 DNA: TGTGCCAGCCGCCCCTACTCCGGGGACACAGATACGCAGTATTTT.

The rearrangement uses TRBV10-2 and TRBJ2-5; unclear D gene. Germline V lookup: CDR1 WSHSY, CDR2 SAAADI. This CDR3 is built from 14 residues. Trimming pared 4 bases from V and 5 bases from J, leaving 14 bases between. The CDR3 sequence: CASSGPPEVETQYF. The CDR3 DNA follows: TGCGCCAGCAGTGGCCCGCCCGAGGTTGAGACCCAGTACTTC.